The 23 T cell receptor beta chains listed next were all sequenced from one sample in a study of blood T cell repertoires in COVID-19. Profiled with immunoSEQ multiplex PCR; TCRdb holds only in-frame clones, not every one. The sample records about 170,000 clones, approximately 80% being singletons. The sequencing input was peripheral blood. These receptors all come from a woman aged 35 to 49 with COVID-19, enrolled during active disease.

J is TRBJ1-5 and V is TRBV11-3, with D possibly matching TRBD1 (5 bases). CDR1 is SGHNT, CDR2 YENEEA, per germline. Trimming took off 1 base at V and 7 bases at J, with 17 bases between the two ends. The CDR3 is 16 residues long. The CDR3, as DNA: TGTGCCAGCAGCTTAGGGGGTGGGCCCTGGGGCCAGCCCCAGCATTTT. This encodes CASSLGGGPWGQPQHF.

In its sample, this clone was seen a few times. This same CDR3 is encoded by further DNA sequences in the sample. The chain carries TRBV7-9 and TRBJ2-1; tentatively, D is TRBD2 (5 bases). This CDR3 region has 11 residues. V was shortened by 2 bases and J by 9 bases, with 5 bases between the two germline ends. Germline V gene data show CDR1 as SEHNR and CDR2 as FQNEAQ (reference sequence). This CDR3 reads CASSLTSEQFF. CDR3 coding DNA: TGTGCCAGCAGCTTAACTAGTGAGCAGTTCTTC.

The chain is built from TRBV2 and TRBJ1-2, with D possibly being TRBD1 (5 bases). Trimming stripped 6 bases from V and 0 bases from J, with 11 bases between. The CDR3 runs to 14 residues. Germline assignment: CDR1 SNHLY and CDR2 FYNNEI. The CDR3 protein is CASRQGRTNYGYTF. The CDR3 DNA sequence: TGTGCCAGCAGGCAGGGTAGAACTAACTATGGCTACACCTTC.

The chain joins TRBV11-3 to TRBJ2-1; tentatively, D is TRBD2 (5 bases). CDR1 is SGHNT, CDR2 YENEEA, per germline. This CDR3 has 15 amino acids. V lost 1 base and J 0 bases, leaving 7 bases between the germline ends. This CDR3 reads CASSLAGFSYNEQFF. The CDR3 DNA follows: TGTGCCAGCAGCTTAGCGGGATTCTCCTACAATGAGCAGTTCTTC.

The V and J genes are TRBV15 and TRBJ1-6; 7 nucleotides agree with TRBD1. CDR3 length: 17 residues. The V gene's germline CDR1 is LNHNV and CDR2 YYDKDF (reference sequence). The trim removed 0 bases at V and 4 bases at J, leaving 6 bases unmatched. CDR3 sequence reads: CATSREEGARYNSPLHF. CDR3 nucleotide sequence: TGTGCCACCAGCAGAGAGGAGGGGGCGAGATATAATTCACCCCTCCACTTT. Variable domain in full (rest from reference TRBV15 and TRBJ1-6): DAMVIQNPRYQVTQFGKPVTLSCSQTLNHNVMYWYQQKSSQAPKLLFHYYDKDFNNEADTPDNFQSRRPNTSFCFLDIRSPGLGDTAMYLCATSREEGARYNSPLHFGNGTRLTVT.

This chain connects TRBV6-4 to TRBJ2-2; tentative D call: TRBD1 (5 bases). CDR3 length: 14 residues. The V and J ends lost 4 bases and 3 bases respectively, with 9 bases between them. CDR1 and CDR2 from the germline V gene are MRHNA and SNTAGT. CDR3 residues: CASSALRDTGELFF. CDR3 DNA: TGTGCCAGCAGTGCACTCAGGGACACCGGGGAGCTGTTTTTT.

The J gene is TRBJ2-7, the V gene TRBV9, with 7 bases lining up with TRBD1. The V gene's germline CDR1 is SGDLS and CDR2 YYNGEE. Trimming at V came to 4 bases and at J to 0 bases, leaving 4 bases not matched to a gene. The CDR3 runs 14 residues. CDR3 DNA sequence: TGTGCCAGCAGCTTGACAGGGACCTCCTACGAGCAGTACTTC. It specifies CASSLTGTSYEQYF.

This chain joins TRBV28 and TRBJ2-1; possible D gene TRBD2, 5 bases. Germline CDR1 and CDR2: MDHEN and SYDVKM. V was clipped by 5 bases and J by 5 bases, with 13 bases between them. The CDR3 length is 14 residues. CDR3: CASSEVPADNEQFF. The CDR3 DNA sequence: TGTGCCAGCAGTGAGGTACCAGCGGACAATGAGCAGTTCTTC.

The chain joins TRBV12-5 to TRBJ2-1; no clear D gene. Between the trimmed V and J ends, which lost 7 bases and 10 bases, there was a span of 14 bases. Germline loops: CDR1 LGHNT, CDR2 FRNRAP. The CDR3 runs 12 residues. The CDR3 bases are TGTGCTAGTGCCCCCGACATCGGAGAGCAGTTCTTC. Translation: CASAPDIGEQFF.

Only one count was recorded for this clone. J is TRBJ2-2 and V is TRBV19, with a possible D match to TRBD2 (6 bases). V lost 4 bases and J lost 0, with 12 bases in between. The CDR3 loop spans 16 amino acids. Germline V lookup: CDR1 LNHDA, CDR2 SQIVND (reference sequence). The CDR3 reads CASSNPGGPNTGELFF. DNA of the CDR3: TGTGCCAGTAGTAACCCCGGAGGGCCGAACACCGGGGAGCTGTTTTTT.

Concerning this clone: Mismatch with germline at one junction end may stem from a read error. The rearrangement uses TRBV7-7 and TRBJ2-2, with a possible D match to TRBD2 (6 bases). Per germline, CDR1 SSHAT and CDR2 FNYEAQ (reference sequence). There are 15 residues in the CDR3. CDR3 bases: TGTGCTAGCAGCTTAGTTGGAGGGTCGACCGGGGAGCTGTTTTTT. As protein: CASSLVGGSTGELFF.

V usage is TRBV4-2 and J usage is TRBJ2-1, with D maybe TRBD1 (5 bases). CDR3 length equals 16 residues. Trimming removed 0 bases from V and 0 bases from J, with 9 bases in between. CDR1 is LGHNA, CDR2 YNFKEQ, per germline. CDR3 in amino acids: CASSQDFDSSYNEQFF. The CDR3 nucleotides are TGTGCCAGCAGCCAAGATTTTGACAGCTCCTACAATGAGCAGTTCTTC.

V is TRBV18 and J is TRBJ1-5; D is perhaps TRBD1 (6 bases). The CDR3 spans 14 residues. In germline, CDR1 is KGHSH, CDR2 LQKENI. V shed 3 bases and J shed 5 bases, with 11 bases lying between them. For the CDR3, the DNA is TGTGCCAGCTCACCGGGGACAAACGATCAGCCCCAGCATTTT. It yields the protein CASSPGTNDQPQHF.

The rearrangement uses TRBV19 and TRBJ2-3; 9 bases are a match to TRBD1. The length of the CDR3 is 16 residues. CDR1 LNHDA and CDR2 SQIVND come from the germline V gene (reference sequence). Trimming cost V 1 base and J 3 bases; bases outside gene matches: 5. CDR3 sequence (DNA): TGTGCCAGTAGTATAGTTCTTGGACAGGGGACAGATACGCAGTATTTT. As protein: CASSIVLGQGTDTQYF.

The V gene is TRBV6-5, the J gene TRBJ2-1; TRBD2 is a possible D gene (6 bases). The CDR3 extends over 13 amino acids. V gave up 7 bases and J gave up 4 bases, with 11 bases separating them. CDR1 MNHEY and CDR2 SVGAGI come from the germline V gene. CDR3 bases: TGTGCCAGCAAGAGGCTAGCGTACAATGAGCAGTTCTTC. Translated: CASKRLAYNEQFF.

The gene calls are TRBV7-2 and TRBJ2-1; 8 positions agree with TRBD2. With V trimmed by 1 base and J by 8 bases, 16 bases remained unmatched. The CDR3 covers 18 residues. The germline CDR1 and CDR2 sequences are SGHTA and FQGNSA. DNA of the CDR3: TGTGCCAGCAGCTTAGTAAGGAGAGGCGGGGGGTTTGGCGATGAGCAGTTCTTC. Protein sequence: CASSLVRRGGGFGDEQFF.

The chain couples TRBV10-2 to TRBJ2-1; 11 nucleotides agree with TRBD2. CDR3 length: 16 residues. Trimming took 8 bases from V and 4 from J; bases not matched to a gene: 10. CDR1 and CDR2 from the germline V gene are WSHSY and SAAADI. The CDR3 sequence is CASLRLAGTDYNEQFF. The CDR3 region has the DNA TGCGCCAGCTTACGACTAGCGGGGACTGATTACAATGAGCAGTTCTTC.

The gene calls are TRBV5-5 and TRBJ2-7; maybe TRBD2 (6 bases). Per the germline V gene, CDR1 is SGHKS and CDR2 is YYEKEE (reference sequence). V was clipped by 3 bases and J by 2 bases, with 12 bases between them. This CDR3 has 14 amino acids. The CDR3 spells CASSSDGSPYEQYF. CDR3 nucleotides: TGTGCCAGCAGCTCAGACGGGAGCCCCTACGAGCAGTACTTC.

CDR3 coding DNA: TGTGCCAGCAGCTTAGGAGGGACTCGCAAGTACAATGAGCAGTTCTTC. Its protein is CASSLGGTRKYNEQFF. The rearrangement uses TRBV11-1 and TRBJ2-1; D possibly corresponds to TRBD2 (6 bases). Germline V lookup: CDR1 SGHAT, CDR2 FQDESV (reference sequence). The CDR3 has 16 residues. V dropped 1 base and J dropped 4 bases, with 14 bases sitting between them.

The J gene is TRBJ2-7, the V gene TRBV10-2, with 7 nucleotides matching TRBD2. This CDR3 spans 13 amino acids. The V gene end was trimmed by 10 bases and the J gene end by 4 bases; junction bases not matched to a gene: 10. The germline V gene encodes CDR1 WSHSY and CDR2 SAAADI. The CDR3 nucleotides are TGCGCCACTAACGGTGTGGGGGGGTACGAGCAGTACTTC. It yields the protein CATNGVGGYEQYF.

This chain links TRBV19 with TRBJ1-5; no firm D call. The CDR3 is 15 amino acids. The germline CDR1 and CDR2 sequences are LNHDA and SQIVND (reference sequence). V was shortened by 0 bases and J by 4 bases, with 10 bases between the two germline ends. The CDR3 DNA is TGTGCCAGTAGTATAGATATTGCGGTAAATCAGCCCCAGCATTTT. Amino acids: CASSIDIAVNQPQHF.

As concerns this clone: The limits of the CDR3 on the DNA are not certain, so only TCRdb's listed CDR3 is given. This chain connects TRBV5-6 to TRBJ2-7; whether TRBD2, the table's D call, matches the DNA was not checked. Germline lookup yields CDR1 SGHDT and CDR2 YYEEEE. A total of 13 residues make up the CDR3, ends included. CDR3 amino acids: CASSLSGRAIGDV.

The chain joins TRBV2 to TRBJ2-3; D not resolved. The germline V gene encodes CDR1 SNHLY and CDR2 FYNNEI. V was cut by 7 bases and J by 5 bases, with 7 bases left in between. The CDR3 has 11 amino acids. The CDR3: CASTPKDTQYF. The CDR3 DNA reads TGTGCCAGCACCCCAAAAGATACGCAGTATTTT. Combining the CDR3 with reference TRBV2 and TRBJ2-3 gives the whole variable domain EPEVTQTPSHQVTQMGQEVILRCVPISNHLYFYWYRQILGQKVEFLVSFYNNEISEKSEIFDDQFSVERPDGSNFTLKIRSTKLEDSAMYFCASTPKDTQYFGPGTRLTVL.